This TCR beta chain was captured by sequencing in a study of shared clonotypes between healthy human individuals (dated by TCRdb to 2018 to 2020). In the study overall: The cohort comprised a couple of women and a few men aged 18 to 49 years. For each donor, CD4 naive and CD4 memory were each given three plates, CD8 naive was given two plates, and CD8 memory was given one plate. To estimate repertoire size and how much clonotype sharing occurs between individuals, the study deeply sequenced the blood TCR repertoires of roughly 5 healthy adults. To increase sequencing depth and limit assay-specific biases, TCR repertoire library preparation and sequencing were carried out by different laboratories using diverse techniques. Between about 0.94 and 10 billion PBMCs per donor were obtained by leukapheresis. The research as a whole found: Compared with non-shared clonotypes, clonotypes shared by all four sorted-subset donors had higher generation probabilities. Naive subsets generally had larger estimated clonotype richness than memory subsets did. Rarefaction of sorted-subset datasets indicated incomplete sequencing despite the large sequencing depth. Sampling was restricted to blood, and TCR repertoires in tissue are likely to differ from TCR repertoires in blood. When a handful of donors were compared, the shared fraction of clonotypes was around 5% for naive CD4, around 3.5% for naive CD8, about 2.5% for memory CD4, and around 0.37% for memory CD8. Pairwise subsampling indicated that sequencing depth was expected to affect the degree of clonotype sharing among donors. Because the study included a small number of donors, the genetic and exposure-history diversity represented was limited.

Using the deep immunoSEQ assay, multiplex PCR amplified TCR CDR3 regions from genomic DNA. Extracted genomic DNA from each cell subset was spread evenly across all wells of several immunoSEQ 96-well plates, with each plate serving as a replicate. Each replicate PCR for sorted subsets received 150 to 250 ng genomic DNA, equal to 28,000 or so T cell genomes. Purified libraries were measured with a Qubit 3.0 fluorometer, size-checked on a Bioanalyzer 2100, and measured again with the KAPA Library Quantification kit. Every immunoSEQ 96-well plate was sequenced on a separate single-read 150-cycle Illumina NextSeq 550 flow cell. As for the original processing: Because the immunoSEQ output included only junctional sequences and no quality scores, the filtering could not be the same as the filtering used for full-length reads. To assign V/J genes and CDR3, sequences were annotated against IMGT germline references using PyIR, a Python wrapper for IgBLAST v1.9. Reads were removed for weak V/J assignments (E-value above 1e-6), missing CDR3, stop codons, out-of-frame junctions, or ambiguous translated residues. A V3J clonotype was defined by an identical inferred V gene, J gene, and CDR3 amino acid sequence. Percentage overlap between repertoires was computed as shared unique clonotypes divided by the size of the smaller repertoire. RTK rarefaction, the Chao1 estimator, and Recon v2.1 estimates of unobserved clonotypes were used to assess repertoire richness. OLGA was used to compute generation probabilities for all TCRbeta clonotypes that the gDNA method yielded from a handful of donors. TCRdb provides this immuneACCESS table in a form limited to in-frame rearrangements. Some clones are lacking; in checked studies, under half of them reflect an unresolved V gene, and why the rest are absent is not known. D and trimming come from the DNA, and the V and J calls and clone size come from that table. For this sample the table gives more than 2,000,000 clones, of which 85% to 95% were detected only once. The ten largest clones represent roughly 0.36% of the sample.

Trimming costs V 6 bases and J 3 bases, and their ends lie 21 bases apart. Reading the germline V gene (reference sequence) gives CDR1 LNHDA and CDR2 SQIVND. From cysteine to phenylalanine, the CDR3 is 16 amino acids long. The CDR3 DNA has 48 bases and is translated from base 1. Healthy HIV-negative adults with no recently reported acute infections or vaccinations were included as donors. Every donor was a Caucasian adult living in Nashville, Tennessee, USA. CD4+ T cells were enriched by magnetic negative selection, after which naive cells were positively selected on CD45RA and the negative fraction was taken as the memory subset. Blood was obtained by leukapheresis, after which PBMCs were separated by Ficoll-Histopaque density gradient centrifugation and cryopreserved in liquid nitrogen vapor phase. Analytical flow cytometry was used to check the purity and quantity of each magnetically sorted T cell population. Genomic DNA was isolated from each sorted fraction and quantified by UV absorbance on a Nanodrop 2000c.

Comments on this clone: Its antigen remains unidentified. Per-base qualities were not stored, and no clone one base away is much larger.

The TCR was taken from a man aged 18 to 30 in good health. Some clones in this sample may be carry-over from other donors' samples. Sequenced: naive CD4+ T cells from PBMCs. What this sample's cell subset or site label stands for: CD45RA+ positively selected. The receptor chain draws on TRBV19 and TRBJ2-7; 6 matching bases give a weak D call of TRBD1. The nucleotide sequence reads TGTGCCAGTAGATCTTCTCCGCGGACAGACAACTACGAGCAGTACTTC. It translates to CASRSSPRTDNYEQYF.